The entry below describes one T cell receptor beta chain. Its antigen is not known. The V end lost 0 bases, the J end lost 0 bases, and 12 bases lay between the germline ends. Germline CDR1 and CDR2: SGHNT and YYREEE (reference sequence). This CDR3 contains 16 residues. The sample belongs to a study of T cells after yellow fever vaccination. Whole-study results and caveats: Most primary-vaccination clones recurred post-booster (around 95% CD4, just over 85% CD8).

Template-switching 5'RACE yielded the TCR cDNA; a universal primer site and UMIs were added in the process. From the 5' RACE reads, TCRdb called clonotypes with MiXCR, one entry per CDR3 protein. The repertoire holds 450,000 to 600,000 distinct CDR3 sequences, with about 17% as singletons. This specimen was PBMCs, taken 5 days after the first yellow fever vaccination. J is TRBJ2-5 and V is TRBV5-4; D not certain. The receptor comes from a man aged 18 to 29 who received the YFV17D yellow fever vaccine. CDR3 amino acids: CASSLDFRRNQETQYF. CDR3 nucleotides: TGTGCCAGCAGCTTGGATTTTCGGCGGAACCAAGAGACCCAGTACTTC.